This TCR beta chain was recovered during a study of CD8+CD57+ T cells in acquired aplastic anemia. Study summary: Sorted CD4+ and CD8+ cells gave an average of roughly 3.2 ug of DNA. An average of roughly 10 million reads for CD4+ cells was obtained from healthy donors.

This clonotype was found many times. The antigen remains unidentified. Investigators profiled TCR beta VDJ and CDR3 from genomic DNA template. TCRdb reanalysed the reads using MiXCR and keeps one entry per CDR3 protein. The sample comprises tens of thousands of distinct CDR3 sequences, roughly 54% of which are singletons, and 2% to 3% rests with the top ten. Regarding the study as a whole: In CD8+ cells, Simpson's diversity showed no significant difference between patients and controls. Around 30 was the count of CD8+ CDR3 sequences that patients shared with controls.

V shed 5 bases and J 7 bases; nucleotides not matched to a gene: 13. Germline V gene sequence: CDR1 SGHAT, CDR2 FQNNGV. CDR3 size: 18 residues. The sequence was obtained from a human donor in good health, serving as a control. Material for sequencing was sorted CD4+, CD8+, or CD8+CD57+ T cells (not recorded which) from PBMCs. V and J are TRBV11-2 and TRBJ2-1, with TRBD2 matching 14 bases. The DNA for the CDR3 is TGTGCCAGCAGCCCCGGGACAGTGGGACTAGCGGGAGTTAATGAGCAGTTCTTC. Its translation is CASSPGTVGLAGVNEQFF.